The T cell receptor (beta chain) under discussion was sequenced for a study of blood T cell repertoires in COVID-19. Cohorts were based on clinical histories the participants reported. The protocol was immunoSEQ multiplex PCR, while the TCRdb copy is restricted to in-frame clones and leaves out a portion. This table holds roughly 200,000 clones, 75% to 90% found once. Germline V lookup: CDR1 LGHNA, CDR2 YNFKEQ. V was trimmed by 1 base and J by 4 bases, leaving 16 bases between them. The CDR3 length is 17 residues. The sequencing input was PBMCs or T cells enriched from blood (not recorded which). The TCR comes from a woman aged 25 to 45 who had been exposed to COVID-19. This sequence joins TRBV4-2 and TRBJ2-2; tentatively, D is TRBD2 (5 bases). This chain's CDR3 is CASSQALGPAGTGELFF. Here the CDR3 DNA reads TGTGCCAGCAGCCAAGCGCTCGGTCCCGCGGGCACCGGGGAGCTGTTTTTT.